A selection of T cell receptor beta chains follows, all from one sample in a study of identical twins. One entry per CDR3 protein results from TCRdb running MiXCR on the 5' RACE reads. The sample has approximately 890,000 distinct CDR3 sequences, 12% seen once; the top ten hold 1.5% to 2%. This sample was shared with a second study, whose subject was yellow fever vaccine responses in identical twins.

Sequences were obtained from PBMCs. These TCRs come from a woman between 18 and 30 years old in good health. The conserved cysteine and the conserved F or W are not part of the CDR3 here.

J gene,V gene,CDR3 protein
TRBJ2-1,TRBV2,ASSRAGGVEQF
TRBJ2-2,TRBV15,ATSREGDGELF
TRBJ1-1,TRBV7-8,ASSLRLGNTEAF
TRBJ2-7,TRBV9,ASSADRYSYEQY
TRBJ1-1,TRBV5-6,ASSFAGVRDTEAF
TRBJ1-1,TRBV5-1,ASSLAGTPLEAF
TRBJ2-7,TRBV20-1,SASSWSSYEQY
TRBJ2-3,TRBV3-1,ASSQGTSGANTQY
TRBJ1-1,TRBV7-8,ASSASGGSTEAF
TRBJ2-3,TRBV12-3/TRBV12-4,ASSPGRLAGLDTQY
TRBJ2-2,TRBV5-6,ASSRRVDTGELF
TRBJ2-5,TRBV29-1,SVGAVQETQY
TRBJ2-1,TRBV6-2/TRBV6-3,AAQGQAYNEQF
TRBJ1-1,TRBV20-1,SAPRYPGGDHGNTEAF
TRBJ2-7,TRBV7-8,ASSLDRGVTYEQY
TRBJ1-2,TRBV20-1,SPKEGGGGVNYGYT
TRBJ1-1,TRBV12-3/TRBV12-4,ASTHPRRTEAF
TRBJ1-2,TRBV6-5,ASSYDQIYGYT
TRBJ2-1,TRBV19,ASSPSGVLNEQF
TRBJ2-3,TRBV2,ASSGAGGWGTDTQY